The 32 T cell receptor beta chains given below trace back to one sample, sequenced in a study of vaccination and CD4 T cells after COVID-19. Cultured CD4+ T cell DNA was sequenced using the Oncomine TCR Beta short-read assay. From the PCR reads, TCRdb called clonotypes with MiXCR, one entry per CDR3 protein. The sample has around 18,000 distinct CDR3 sequences, roughly 56% seen once. Their antigens are not known. Sample time point: late sampling 161 to 241 days after vaccination in a few convalescent patients. Treatment given: approximately nine-day PBMC culture with coronavirus spike peptide pools or control peptides (ViraFEST assay). The sample consisted of CD4+ T cells from blood, cultured in vitro, taken about 7 months after SARS-CoV-2 vaccination. These receptor sequences come from a human donor who had recovered from COVID-19.

The chain combines TRBV12-3 or TRBV12-4 with TRBJ2-5; D remains ambiguous. The CDR3 totals 13 residues. Deletions cut 3 bases from V and 9 bases from J, with 14 bases between. The CDR3 bases are TGTGCCAGCAGTTTCTCCAGCAAAGGGCCCCAGTACTTC. This gives the protein CASSFSSKGPQYF.

The sample holds a few counts of this clonotype. The DNA of the CDR3 is TGTGCCAGCAGCCCACACGAGCGGGGGAGCACAGATACGCAGTATTTT. Encoded protein: CASSPHERGSTDTQYF. V is TRBV7-3 and J is TRBJ2-3; 8 bases are shared with TRBD2. Unmatched junction bases numbered 7, after V lost 5 bases and J lost 0 bases. CDR1 and CDR2 from the germline V gene are SGHTA and FQGTGA. The CDR3 totals 16 residues. Together with reference TRBV7-3 and TRBJ2-3, the CDR3 gives the full variable domain: GAGVSQTPSNKVTEKGKYVELRCDPISGHTALYWYRQSLGQGPEFLIYFQGTGAADDSGLPNDRFFAVRPEGSVSTLKIQRTERGDSAVYLCASSPHERGSTDTQYFGPGTRLTVL.

V is TRBV6-8 and J is TRBJ1-6, with D unresolved. V dropped 9 bases and J dropped 2 bases, with 14 bases sitting between them. Germline V gene sequence: CDR1 MNHGY, CDR2 SAAAGT. The CDR3 extends over 15 amino acids. The CDR3 reads CARGRAGTYNSPLHF. CDR3 nucleotide sequence: TGTGCCAGAGGGAGGGCTGGGACCTATAATTCACCCCTCCACTTT.

V usage is TRBV7-8 and J usage is TRBJ2-1; the D gene is possibly TRBD2 (5 bases). Per the germline V gene, CDR1 is SGHVS and CDR2 is FQNEAQ. The CDR3 spans 13 residues. The V gene lost 1 base and the J gene lost 10 bases, with 11 bases spanning the gap. CDR3 DNA: TGTGCCAGCAGCTTAGACCTAGCCGGAGAGCAGTTCTTC. Protein: CASSLDLAGEQFF.

This clonotype has more than one count but fewer than ten. The gene calls are TRBV15 and TRBJ2-3; the D gene is possibly TRBD1 (6 bases). Trimming cost V 0 bases and J 0 bases, with 16 bases left between them. The germline gives CDR1 LNHNV, CDR2 YYDKDF (reference sequence). The CDR3 covers 18 residues. The CDR3 region has the DNA TGTGCCACCAGCAGAGATCAATATACAGGGAGAAGCACAGATACGCAGTATTTT. Translation gives CATSRDQYTGRSTDTQYF. Full variable domain (rest looked up from reference TRBV15 and TRBJ2-3): DAMVIQNPRYQVTQFGKPVTLSCSQTLNHNVMYWYQQKSSQAPKLLFHYYDKDFNNEADTPDNFQSRRPNTSFCFLDIRSPGLGDTAMYLCATSRDQYTGRSTDTQYFGPGTRLTVL.

V gene TRBV6-2 or TRBV6-3 combines with J gene TRBJ1-2; D is undetermined. Trimming took 6 bases from V and 4 from J, leaving 12 bases between them. There are 13 residues in the CDR3. Germline assignment: CDR1 MNHEY and CDR2 SVGEGT. CDR3 bases: TGTGCCAGCAGCCCGACTGGACTCTATGGCTACACCTTC. Translation: CASSPTGLYGYTF.

The rearrangement uses TRBV27 and TRBJ1-2; weak D call: TRBD1 (6 bases). This CDR3 contains 13 residues. Trimming shortened V by 11 bases and J by 3 bases, and 16 bases separated the two germline ends. The germline V gene encodes CDR1 MNHEY and CDR2 SMNVEV (reference sequence). The CDR3, as DNA: TGTGCCGCCGCGAAGGGGGAGGACTATGGCTACACCTTC. Its protein product is CAAAKGEDYGYTF.

The V call is TRBV20-1, the J call TRBJ1-5; 8 nucleotides match TRBD1. The germline V gene encodes CDR1 DFQATT and CDR2 SNEGSKA (reference sequence). Losses at the gene ends were 2 bases for V and 11 bases for J; bases not matched to a gene: 5. The CDR3 contains 12 residues. The CDR3 bases are TGCAGTGCTAGAACAGGGGGTAGGACCCAGCATTTT. Translating gives CSARTGGRTQHF.

A note on this clonotype: This may be a read error: a much more frequent sequence differs by one nucleotide. This chain connects TRBV12-3 or TRBV12-4 to TRBJ2-3; D unresolved. CDR3 size: 12 residues. Between the trimmed V and J ends, which lost 5 bases and 0 bases, there was a span of 3 bases. The CDR3 loop reads CASSPSTDTQYF. The CDR3 DNA follows: TGTGCCAGCAGTCCTAGCACAGATACGCAGTATTTT.

This chain joins TRBV7-8 and TRBJ2-5; D remains unclear. V was trimmed by 5 bases and J by 1 base, leaving 11 bases between them. Germline CDR1 is SGHVS and CDR2 is FQNEAQ. The CDR3 is 14 residues long. Here the CDR3 reads CASSPDTSQETQYF. In nucleotides, the CDR3 is TGTGCCAGCAGCCCCGACACTTCCCAAGAGACCCAGTACTTC.

The chain joins TRBV6-5 to TRBJ2-7; possible D gene TRBD1, 6 bases. V was shortened by 4 bases and J by 0 bases, with 16 bases between the two germline ends. This CDR3 spans 16 amino acids. CDR1 is MNHEY, CDR2 SVGAGI, per germline. The CDR3 region is CASSSGTGSSSYEQYF. The CDR3 DNA reads as TGTGCCAGCAGTTCCGGAACAGGGAGCAGCTCCTACGAGCAGTACTTC.

This sequence joins TRBV21-1 and TRBJ1-1; TRBD1, the table's D call, was not compared with the DNA. TRBV21-1 is an annotated pseudogene. The length of the CDR3 is 14 residues. CDR3 DNA sequence: TGTGCCAGCAGCAAAGAGAGGACAGGGGCTGAAGCTTTCTTT. Translated, it gives CASSKERTGAEAFF.

The genes are TRBV7-9 and TRBJ1-2; the D is unclear. From germline, CDR1 is SEHNR and CDR2 FQNEAQ (reference sequence). Trimming removed 1 base from V and 4 bases from J, with 10 bases in between. The CDR3 loop spans 14 amino acids. The CDR3 reads CASSLGRASYGYTF. Written as DNA, the CDR3 is TGTGCCAGCAGCTTAGGTAGAGCTAGCTATGGCTACACCTTC.

This clonotype was observed a single time. The chain employs TRBV5-1 and TRBJ2-5, with D perhaps matching TRBD1 (6 bases). With 0 bases removed from V and 2 bases from J, the gap between germline ends came to 8 bases. Germline V gene lookup returns CDR1 SGHRS and CDR2 YFSETQ. The CDR3 has 14 residues. The CDR3 sequence is CASSLVQGQETQYF. In nucleotides, the CDR3 is TGCGCCAGCAGCTTGGTACAGGGTCAAGAGACCCAGTACTTC.

This clonotype was detected only a few times. This sequence joins TRBV6-5 and TRBJ2-3; TRBD1 or TRBD2 may be the D gene (5 bases each). Germline assignment: CDR1 MNHEY and CDR2 SVGAGI. The CDR3 is 14 residues long. The V and J ends lost 0 bases and 4 bases respectively, with 8 bases between them. DNA of the CDR3: TGTGCCAGCAGTTACTCTCGAGGGGCAGATACGCAGTATTTT. This sequence encodes CASSYSRGADTQYF.

The chain has TRBV6-4 and TRBJ1-5; a weak D match, TRBD1 (5 bases). The V end was cut by 8 bases, the J end by 8 bases, with 10 bases between. Germline V gene sequence: CDR1 MRHNA, CDR2 SNTAGT. The CDR3 length is 11 residues. This chain's CDR3 is CASSGNEPQHF. In nucleotides, the CDR3 is TGTGCCAGCTCAGGGAACGAGCCCCAGCATTTT.

This clonotype is termed medium-sized (0.01 to 0.1%). The rearrangement uses TRBV11-1 and TRBJ2-3; D is perhaps TRBD2 (5 bases). CDR3 length equals 15 residues. Trimming took off 7 bases at V and 1 base at J, with 15 bases between the two ends. CDR1 is SGHAT, CDR2 FQDESV, per germline (reference sequence). CDR3 DNA: TGTGCCAGCACACGTCAGGTGGGAGGCACAGATACGCAGTATTTT. Amino acid sequence: CASTRQVGGTDTQYF. Complete variable domain (other parts from reference TRBV11-1 and TRBJ2-3): EAEVAQSPRYKITEKSQAVAFWCDPISGHATLYWYRQILGQGPELLVQFQDESVVDDSQLPKDRFSAERLKGVDSTLKIQPAELGDSAMYLCASTRQVGGTDTQYFGPGTRLTVL.

The rearrangement uses TRBV20-1 and TRBJ2-7; 10 bases agree with TRBD2. Germline-derived CDR1 and CDR2 are DFQATT and SNEGSKA (reference sequence). J was trimmed by 0 bases and V by 6 bases; bases with no gene match: 8. CDR3 length: 15 residues. CDR3 sequence (DNA): TGCAGTGCCAGACTAGCGGGTTCTAGCTCCTACGAGCAGTACTTC. It encodes CSARLAGSSSYEQYF.

The chain employs TRBV25-1 and TRBJ2-5; 7 bases align to TRBD1. The junction had 6 bases not matched to a gene; V was cut back by 1 base and J by 1 base. The CDR3 spans 16 residues. The germline CDR1 and CDR2 sequences are MGHDK and SYGVNS. CDR3 coding DNA: TGTGCCAGCAGTGAATTGATGCAGGGGGTCCAAGAGACCCAGTACTTC. Its translation: CASSELMQGVQETQYF.

V is TRBV19 and J is TRBJ1-2, with 8 bases lining up with TRBD1. The CDR3 runs to 13 residues. V dropped 7 bases and J dropped 8; count of bases not matched to a gene: 9. Germline values: CDR1 LNHDA, CDR2 SQIVND (reference sequence). The CDR3 is CASTDQGAQGYTF. As DNA, the CDR3 is TGTGCCAGTACCGACCAGGGGGCGCAAGGCTACACCTTC.

This clonotype has only a few counts. The chain has TRBV20-1 and TRBJ2-5, with D unclear. This CDR3 is built from 13 residues. V lost 6 bases, J lost 2 bases, and 13 bases lay in between. Germline assignment: CDR1 DFQATT and CDR2 SNEGSKA (reference sequence). CDR3: CSAMGWEQETQYF. The CDR3 DNA sequence: TGCAGTGCAATGGGGTGGGAACAAGAGACCCAGTACTTC.

This clonotype appeared a single time. The CDR3 loop reads CASSPPGDSGVEQFF. The CDR3 coding sequence is TGTGCCAGCAGCCCACCCGGTGATAGCGGGGTTGAGCAGTTCTTC. The chain employs TRBV7-9 and TRBJ2-1, with 8 bases fitting TRBD2. Germline CDR1 and CDR2: SEHNR and FQNEAQ (reference sequence). V lost 5 bases, J lost 9 bases, and 12 bases stayed unmatched. The CDR3 spans 15 residues.

CDR3: CASSPGDYGYTF. CDR3 DNA: TGTGCCAGCAGCCCAGGGGACTATGGCTACACCTTC. The chain recombines TRBV5-6 with TRBJ1-2; possible D gene TRBD1, 6 bases. The germline CDR1 and CDR2 sequences are SGHDT and YYEEEE. The CDR3 contains 12 residues. V was clipped by 4 bases and J by 3 bases, with 7 bases between them.

This clonotype was detected a few times. The chain is built from TRBV19 and TRBJ1-5; TRBD1 aligns across 8 bases. The CDR3 runs 15 residues. Unmatched junction bases numbered 12, after V lost 10 bases and J lost 4 bases. Per germline, CDR1 LNHDA and CDR2 SQIVND (reference sequence). CDR3 sequence reads: CATTGQGGGNQPQHF. The CDR3 bases are TGTGCCACGACCGGACAGGGCGGCGGAAATCAGCCCCAGCATTTT.

In this sample, this clonotype turned up a few times. This chain links TRBV28 with TRBJ1-1; D might be TRBD1 (5 bases). Looked up from germline, CDR1 is MDHEN and CDR2 is SYDVKM. This CDR3 contains 13 residues. V was cut by 3 bases and J by 11 bases, with 16 bases left in between. The CDR3 loop is CASSFPHRQEAFF. CDR3 in DNA: TGTGCCAGCAGTTTCCCCCACAGGCAAGAGGCTTTCTTT.

This CDR3 is CASSSQANTEAFF. As DNA, the CDR3 is TGTGCCAGCTCATCGCAAGCGAACACTGAAGCTTTCTTT. The gene calls are TRBV18 and TRBJ1-1; D ambiguous. The V end was cut by 5 bases, the J end by 1 base, with 8 bases between. The germline V gene has CDR1 KGHSH and CDR2 LQKENI. This CDR3 comprises 13 residues.

The chain links TRBV12-3 or TRBV12-4 to TRBJ1-6; the D gene is possibly TRBD1 (5 bases). Trimming removed 6 bases from V and 6 bases from J, with 12 bases in between. CDR3 length: 14 amino acids. As DNA, the CDR3 is TGTGCCAGCAGCTCCGACGGGGCTAATTCACCCCTCCACTTT. It encodes CASSSDGANSPLHF.

The rearrangement uses TRBV5-4 and TRBJ1-1; tentative D call: TRBD1 (6 bases). The CDR3 consists of 14 residues. Germline lookup yields CDR1 SGHNT and CDR2 YYREEE (reference sequence). V was pared by 6 bases and J by 1 base, with 13 bases between. The CDR3 coding sequence is TGTGCCAGCACCCAGGGGTTGTCGAACACTGAAGCTTTCTTT. Translation gives CASTQGLSNTEAFF.

The chain couples TRBV20-1 to TRBJ2-7; weak D call: TRBD1 (6 bases). This CDR3 is built from 12 residues. The V end was cut by 6 bases, the J end by 6 bases, with 15 bases between. Germline CDR1 is DFQATT and CDR2 is SNEGSKA (reference sequence). The CDR3 region has the DNA TGCAGTGCCACTGATACAGGGTTCGAGCAGTACTTC. Translation gives CSATDTGFEQYF.

This clonotype has a handful of counts. The chain joins TRBV6-1 to TRBJ1-1; perhaps TRBD1 as D (5 bases). The V gene lost 6 bases and the J gene lost 7 bases, with 9 bases spanning the gap. This CDR3 contains 11 residues. Germline CDR1 reads MNHNS; CDR2 reads SASEGT. The DNA of the CDR3 is TGTGCCAGCAGAGGGGCCCGTGAAGCTTTCTTT. This sequence encodes CASRGAREAFF.

The rearrangement links TRBV20-1 to TRBJ1-1; 8 bases are a match to TRBD1. The CDR3 contains 12 residues. The germline V gene encodes CDR1 DFQATT and CDR2 SNEGSKA (reference sequence). V lost 7 bases, J lost 1 base, and 2 bases stayed unmatched. DNA for the CDR3: TGCAGTGTTGGACAGGGGAACACTGAAGCTTTCTTT. It encodes CSVGQGNTEAFF.

This clonotype is labeled medium-sized. The V call is TRBV7-6, the J call TRBJ2-1; D is unclear. The ends were cut back, 4 bases at V and 0 bases at J, with 10 bases in the middle. The CDR3 is made up of 15 amino acids. In germline, CDR1 is SGHVS, CDR2 FNYEAQ. Here the CDR3 reads CASSSQVNSYNEQFF. Here the CDR3 DNA reads TGTGCCAGCAGCTCGCAGGTAAACTCCTACAATGAGCAGTTCTTC.